This T cell receptor (beta chain) is from a study of T-cell memory formation after mild COVID-19 (TCRdb year 2021). Context from the whole study: Most TCR sequence clusters were specific to one of the two donors. T-cell clones expanding and contracting after mild COVID-19 in two donors were tracked by longitudinal TCRalpha and TCRbeta repertoire sequencing. The cohort was made up of two young adult volunteers, one female and one male, who were previously healthy. The full study reports these points: Some responding clones were detected in pre-infection memory, suggesting pre-existing cross-reactive memory T cells joined the SARS-CoV-2 response. Only two mild cases were covered by the study, and larger cohorts that include severe cases with pre-infection samples were considered necessary. Contracting CD4+ clones were found mainly in CM and EM memory subsets, while CD8+ clones were enriched in EMRA. Clones contracting from day 15 to 85 had balanced CD4/CD8 phenotypes, while a second wave expanding from day 15 to 37 was biased towards CD4+. Whether the second-wave clones peaking on day 37 were SARS-CoV-2 specific was not confirmed.

Taken from cysteine to phenylalanine, the CDR3 has 16 residues. Just CDR3 DNA is preserved here, 48 bases in frame from base 1. Germline trimming: 0 bases from V, 8 bases from J; junction bases outside gene matches: 8. Reading the germline V gene gives CDR1 SGHRS and CDR2 YFSETQ. As to this clonotype: Which antigen it targets is not known. No quality values exist for individual bases; no much larger clone is one base distant.

Sequencing took place on an Illumina NovaSeq 6000. Using 5'RACE with constant-segment primers, TCRalpha and TCRbeta cDNA libraries were constructed, with sample barcodes and unique molecular identifiers added in the process. RNA was extracted from every sample with Trizol reagent. Libraries were amplified in two PCR steps, with a second sample barcode and Illumina TruSeq adapters added in the second step. Sequencing of libraries was performed on an Illumina NovaSeq with 2 x 150 bp paired-end reads. The source study handled its data this way. With migec v1.2.7, reads were demultiplexed and then collapsed into UMI-guided consensus sequences. With mixcr v2.1.11, UMI consensuses were aligned to TRA and TRB V and J templates and assembled into clonotypes. Clonotypes were classified as expanded or contracted when called significant by both edgeR and NoisET, with noise models trained on biological replicates. For edgeR calls, the cutoffs were a false discovery rate-adjusted p below 0.01 and a log2 fold-change threshold of 1. PCA with hierarchical clustering of max-normalized trajectories of the 1000 most abundant clonotypes was used as exploratory dynamics analysis. Separately sequenced CD4+ and CD8+ repertoires were used to assign the CD4 or CD8 phenotype of responding clones. TCRdb took the public reads, trimmed them with fastp at Q25, ran MiXCR for clone calling and kept in-frame beta chains. CDR3 protein sequences are deduplicated, and each keeps its most common genes and DNA. Here the V and J calls rest on TCRdb's processing, not on the authors' analysis. The sample has about 340,000 distinct CDR3 sequences on record, 21% of them singletons. Of the sample, around 12% falls within the top ten clones.

PBMCs were isolated by Ficoll-Paque density gradient centrifugation. Recombination joined TRBV5-1 with TRBJ1-6; the central 7 bases match TRBD1. Source material: PBMCs or a T cell subset sorted from them (not recorded which). The receptor comes from an adult woman who had mild COVID-19 (a few samples of this study predate the infection). The sample titles of this study are shuffled in the database, so cell type and time point are left out; the donor was told from shared clones. Read as DNA, the sequence is TGCGCCAGCAGCTTGGTCTATGCAGGGGGAGATTCACCCCTCCACTTT. Its product reads: CASSLVYAGGDSPLHF.